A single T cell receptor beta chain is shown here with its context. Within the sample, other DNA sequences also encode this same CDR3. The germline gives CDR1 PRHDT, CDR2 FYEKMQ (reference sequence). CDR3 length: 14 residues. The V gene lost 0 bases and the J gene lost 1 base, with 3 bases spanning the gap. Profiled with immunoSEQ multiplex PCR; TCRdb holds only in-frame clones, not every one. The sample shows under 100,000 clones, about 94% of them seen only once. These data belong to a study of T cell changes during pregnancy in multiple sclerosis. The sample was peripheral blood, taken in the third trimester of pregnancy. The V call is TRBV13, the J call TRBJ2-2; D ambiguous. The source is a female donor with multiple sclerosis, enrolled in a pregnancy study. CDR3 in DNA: TGTGCCAGCAGCTTAGGTAGGAACACCGGGGAGCTGTTTTTT. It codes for CASSLGRNTGELFF.